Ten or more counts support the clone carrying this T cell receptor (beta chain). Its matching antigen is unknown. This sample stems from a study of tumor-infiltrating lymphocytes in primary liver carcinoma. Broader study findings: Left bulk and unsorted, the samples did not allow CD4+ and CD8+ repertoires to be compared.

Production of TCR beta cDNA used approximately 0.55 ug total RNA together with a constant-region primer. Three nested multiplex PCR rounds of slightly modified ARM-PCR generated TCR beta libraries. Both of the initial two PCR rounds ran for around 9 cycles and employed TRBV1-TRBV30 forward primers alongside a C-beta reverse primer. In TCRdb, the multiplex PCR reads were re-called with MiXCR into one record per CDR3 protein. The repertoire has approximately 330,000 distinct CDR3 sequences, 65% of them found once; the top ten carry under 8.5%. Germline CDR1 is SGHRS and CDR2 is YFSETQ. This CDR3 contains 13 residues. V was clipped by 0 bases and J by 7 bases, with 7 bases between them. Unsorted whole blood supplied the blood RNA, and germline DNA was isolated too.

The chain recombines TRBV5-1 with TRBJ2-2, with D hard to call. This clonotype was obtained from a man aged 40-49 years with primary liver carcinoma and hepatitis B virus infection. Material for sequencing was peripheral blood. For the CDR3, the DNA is TGCGCCAGCAGCTTGGTTGGAGACGGGGAGCTGTTTTTT. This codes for CASSLVGDGELFF.